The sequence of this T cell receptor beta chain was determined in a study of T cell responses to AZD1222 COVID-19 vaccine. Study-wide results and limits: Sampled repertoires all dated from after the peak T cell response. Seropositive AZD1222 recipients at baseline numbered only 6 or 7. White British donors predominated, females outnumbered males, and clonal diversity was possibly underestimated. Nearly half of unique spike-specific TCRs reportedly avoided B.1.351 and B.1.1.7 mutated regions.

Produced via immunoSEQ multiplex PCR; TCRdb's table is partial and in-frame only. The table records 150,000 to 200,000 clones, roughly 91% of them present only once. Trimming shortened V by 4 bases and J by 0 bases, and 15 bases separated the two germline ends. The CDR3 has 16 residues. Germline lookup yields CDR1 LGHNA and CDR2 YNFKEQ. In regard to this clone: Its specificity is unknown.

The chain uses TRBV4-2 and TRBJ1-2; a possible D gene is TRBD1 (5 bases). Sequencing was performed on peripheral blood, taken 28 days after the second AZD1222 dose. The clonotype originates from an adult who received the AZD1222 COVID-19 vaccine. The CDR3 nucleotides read TGTGCCAGCAGCCCGTCTTCCGGGACGGCTAACTATGGCTACACCTTC. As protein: CASSPSSGTANYGYTF.